The next 17 T cell receptor beta chains were all read from a single sample in a study of OX40 agonist ivuxolimab in advanced cancers. The protocol was immunoSEQ multiplex PCR, while the TCRdb copy is restricted to in-frame clones and leaves out a portion. The sample lists tens of thousands of clones, approximately 93% occurring once. This material consisted of CD4+ or CD8+ T cells sorted from blood, taken in a trial of the OX40 agonist ivuxolimab. All receptors derive from an adult with an advanced solid tumor such as melanoma, head and neck, liver or kidney cancer.

The J gene is TRBJ1-1, the V gene TRBV6-1; 8 bases fit TRBD1. This CDR3 is 15 amino acids long. Germline V gives CDR1 MNHNS, CDR2 SASEGT. The V gene end was trimmed by 3 bases and the J gene end by 0 bases; junction bases not matched to a gene: 3. DNA for the CDR3: TGTGCCAGCAGTGACCCGACAGGGGTGAACACTGAAGCTTTCTTT. This sequence encodes CASSDPTGVNTEAFF.

V and J are TRBV29-1 and TRBJ2-1, with 8 bases fitting TRBD2. There are 13 residues in the CDR3. With 4 bases clipped from V and 5 bases from J, the junction kept 4 bases outside the gene matches. CDR1 is SQVTM and CDR2 is ANQGSEA in the germline V gene. CDR3 amino acids: CSVAAGAHNEQFF. CDR3 coding DNA: TGCAGCGTTGCAGCGGGGGCACACAATGAGCAGTTCTTC.

This chain uses TRBV6-1 with TRBJ1-5; D is unresolved. Trimming cost V 11 bases and J 9 bases, with 20 bases left between them. Looked up from germline, CDR1 is MNHNS and CDR2 is SASEGT. This CDR3 has 13 amino acids. CDR3 sequence (DNA): TGTGCCGGCAATCTGGGGAGGGAGTGGCCCCAGCATTTT. This sequence encodes CAGNLGREWPQHF.

The rearrangement joins TRBV18 to TRBJ1-2, with a weak D call TRBD1 (6 bases). This CDR3 has 16 amino acids. Germline values: CDR1 KGHSH, CDR2 LQKENI. Trimming cost V 3 bases and J 6 bases, with 20 bases left between them. The CDR3 is CASSPPVVGGADGYTF. In nucleotides, the CDR3 is TGTGCCAGCTCACCTCCCGTAGTGGGGGGCGCGGATGGCTACACCTTC.

V gene TRBV5-1 combines with J gene TRBJ2-1, with 9 positions matching TRBD2. CDR3 length: 15 residues. Germline values: CDR1 SGHRS, CDR2 YFSETQ. V trimming: 3 bases; J trimming: 9 bases; junction bases outside the gene matches: 10. In DNA, the CDR3 is TGCGCCAGCAGCTCCGGGACTAGCTTAGTCACTGAGCAGTTCTTC. Translating gives CASSSGTSLVTEQFF.

The chain has TRBV19 and TRBJ1-3; 7 nucleotides agree with TRBD1. V gave up 5 bases and J gave up 0 bases; unmatched junction bases: 7. The germline CDR1 and CDR2 sequences are LNHDA and SQIVND (reference sequence). The CDR3 consists of 16 residues. The DNA for the CDR3 is TGTGCCAGTAGTTCGGGACAGCCTGGCTCTGGAAACACCATATATTTT. This translates into CASSSGQPGSGNTIYF. The whole variable domain, filled in from reference TRBV19 and TRBJ1-3, reads DGGITQSPKYLFRKEGQNVTLSCEQNLNHDAMYWYRQDPGQGLRLIYYSQIVNDFQKGDIAEGYSVSREKKESFPLTVTSAQKNPTAFYLCASSSGQPGSGNTIYFGEGSWLTVV.

The V call is TRBV11-2, the J call TRBJ2-2; the D gene is possibly TRBD1 (6 bases). The germline V and J ends were trimmed by 3 bases and 5 bases, with 10 bases remaining between them. This CDR3 has 14 residues. Germline lookup yields CDR1 SGHAT and CDR2 FQNNGV. The CDR3 sequence: CASSFPGQTGELFF. CDR3 coding DNA: TGTGCCAGCAGCTTTCCAGGACAGACCGGGGAGCTGTTTTTT.

The genes are TRBV2 and TRBJ1-2; D is unresolved. This CDR3 region has 14 residues. Per germline, CDR1 SNHLY and CDR2 FYNNEI. The V and J ends lost 1 base and 8 bases respectively, with 14 bases between them. CDR3 sequence (DNA): TGTGCCAGCAGTGAAGGTCGAACAAGGCGGGGCTACACCTTC. This gives the protein CASSEGRTRRGYTF.

The chain is built from TRBV28 and TRBJ2-2, with TRBD2 matching 14 bases. The CDR3 consists of 16 residues. Looked up from germline, CDR1 is MDHEN and CDR2 is SYDVKM. After removal of 6 bases from V and 4 bases from J, the junction contained 4 bases not matched to a gene. CDR3: CASRRTSGRITGELFF. The DNA for the CDR3 is TGTGCCAGCAGACGGACTAGCGGGAGGATCACCGGGGAGCTGTTTTTT.

V is TRBV7-9 and J is TRBJ1-1; 7 bases match TRBD1. The CDR3 runs 11 residues. The germline V gene encodes CDR1 SEHNR and CDR2 FQNEAQ (reference sequence). V lost 9 bases, J lost 6 bases, and 4 bases stayed unmatched. The CDR3 protein is CASRTGPEAFF. The CDR3 DNA reads TGTGCCAGTAGGACAGGCCCTGAAGCTTTCTTT.

This clone showed up just a few times. This chain joins TRBV6-4 and TRBJ1-1, with D unresolved. Trimming pared 3 bases from V and 1 base from J, leaving 12 bases between. Germline CDR1 is MRHNA and CDR2 is SNTAGT. This CDR3 has 15 amino acids. The DNA for the CDR3 is TGTGCCAGCAGTGAGTCTGGGAGGAGGAACACTGAAGCTTTCTTT. Encoded protein: CASSESGRRNTEAFF.

The chain has TRBV6-6 and TRBJ2-5, with D possibly being TRBD1 or TRBD2 (5 bases each). This CDR3 is built from 16 residues. V was shortened by 4 bases and J by 2 bases, with 17 bases between the two germline ends. The germline V gene has CDR1 MNHNY and CDR2 SVGAGI (reference sequence). The CDR3 bases are TGTGCCAGCAGTTCCCAGTGGGCAGGGACGCAAGAGACCCAGTACTTC. The encoded protein is CASSSQWAGTQETQYF.

The table lists this clone with a count of one. The V gene is TRBV28, the J gene TRBJ2-3; 8 bases line up with TRBD2. Germline trimming cut 4 bases from V and 0 bases from J; bases unmatched to any gene: 3. CDR1 and CDR2 (germline): MDHEN, SYDVKM. The CDR3 has 15 residues. The CDR3 region has the DNA TGTGCCAGCAGTTCGGGGGGGCCTAGCACAGATACGCAGTATTTT. This translates into CASSSGGPSTDTQYF.

This rearrangement joins TRBV28 to TRBJ1-2; no clear D. The length of the CDR3 is 14 residues. Trimming took off 3 bases at V and 5 bases at J, with 13 bases between the two ends. Per germline, CDR1 MDHEN and CDR2 SYDVKM. The CDR3 bases are TGTGCCAGCAGTTTGCCCGGGGTTGAGTATGGCTACACCTTC. It is translated as CASSLPGVEYGYTF.

The V and J genes are TRBV4-2 and TRBJ2-5; D not certain. The CDR3 sequence is 15 residues long. Trimming removed 0 bases at V and 4 bases at J, with 12 bases between. Germline V gives CDR1 LGHNA, CDR2 YNFKEQ. The CDR3 nucleotides read TGTGCCAGCAGCCAAGAGGGCTTATTCGGAGAGACCCAGTACTTC. It encodes CASSQEGLFGETQYF.

The J gene is TRBJ2-2, the V gene TRBV4-1; tentative D call: TRBD1 (7 bases). The length of the CDR3 is 18 residues. Germline assignment: CDR1 MGHRA and CDR2 YSYEKL. V lost 2 bases and J 4 bases, leaving 20 bases between the germline ends. In nucleotides, the CDR3 is TGCGCCAGCAGCCAAAACGCCGGGACAGAAGCGGGCACCGGGGAGCTGTTTTTT. Its translation: CASSQNAGTEAGTGELFF.

This clone was found a few times. This chain joins TRBV15 and TRBJ1-2; no reliable D call. CDR3 length: 13 residues. Germline V lookup: CDR1 LNHNV, CDR2 YYDKDF (reference sequence). Trimming shortened V by 1 base and J by 0 bases, and 3 bases separated the two germline ends. CDR3 loop: CATSRVANYGYTF. Here the CDR3 DNA reads TGTGCCACCAGCAGAGTCGCTAACTATGGCTACACCTTC. Variable domain in full (rest from reference TRBV15 and TRBJ1-2): DAMVIQNPRYQVTQFGKPVTLSCSQTLNHNVMYWYQQKSSQAPKLLFHYYDKDFNNEADTPDNFQSRRPNTSFCFLDIRSPGLGDTAMYLCATSRVANYGYTFGSGTRLTVV.